These T cell receptor beta chains were read from a single sample in a study of blood T cell repertoires in COVID-19. Produced via immunoSEQ multiplex PCR; TCRdb's table is partial and in-frame only. Of tens of thousands of clones detected, roughly four fifths appear once; the ten largest clones hold 10%. Sequencing was performed on peripheral blood. These receptors were collected from a man aged 60 to 75 with acute or convalescent COVID-19. CDR3s include the opening cysteine and the closing phenylalanine or tryptophan. A D gene is named only where the DNA matches it firmly. Clone size is not always given. Where it is, it says once, few, many or a class for expanded clones.

V: TRBV6-5
size: .
D: .
J: TRBJ2-1
DNA: TGTGCCAGCCCGGTGGGCAGCCTATACAATGAGCAGTTCTTC
CDR3: CASPVGSLYNEQFF

V: TRBV4-3
size: .
D: TRBD1
J: TRBJ1-2
DNA: TGCGCCAGCAGCCAAGTAGGGGGCAATGGCTACACCTTC
CDR3: CASSQVGGNGYTF

V: TRBV28
size: .
D: .
J: TRBJ1-2
DNA: TGTGCCAGCAGTTTGGGCACGGGCTACACCTTC
CDR3: CASSLGTGYTF

V: TRBV7-2
size: .
D: TRBD2
J: TRBJ2-7
DNA: TGTGCCAGCAGCTTAGGTCCTAGCGGGCAATACGAGCAGTACTTC
CDR3: CASSLGPSGQYEQYF

V: TRBV7-2
size: .
D: TRBD1
J: TRBJ1-4
DNA: TGTGCCAGCAGCCTTGACGACAGGGGAGTGGAAAAACTGTTTTTT
CDR3: CASSLDDRGVEKLFF

V: TRBV3-1/TRBV3-2
size: once
D: .
J: TRBJ1-2
DNA: TGTGCCAGCAGCCTATACCCTCGGGAGGGCCCAGGCTACACCTTC
CDR3: CASSLYPREGPGYTF

V: TRBV18
size: .
D: TRBD2
J: TRBJ2-2
DNA: TGTGCCAGCTCACGCGGGACTAGCGAGAACACCGGGGAGCTGTTTTTT
CDR3: CASSRGTSENTGELFF

V: TRBV4-1
size: .
D: TRBD1
J: TRBJ2-7
DNA: TGCGCCAGCAGCCAACTTAGTCGGGACAGGGGTTACGAGCAGTACTTC
CDR3: CASSQLSRDRGYEQYF

V: TRBV3-1/TRBV3-2
size: .
D: .
J: TRBJ2-3
DNA: TGTGCCAGCAGCCAATTCTCGGGGATTTTGGATACGCAGTATTTT
CDR3: CASSQFSGILDTQYF

V: TRBV5-4
size: .
D: .
J: TRBJ1-2
DNA: TGTGCCAGCAGCTTAGCCGGGACACAAGTTAACTATGGCTACACCTTC
CDR3: CASSLAGTQVNYGYTF

V: TRBV27
size: .
D: TRBD2
J: TRBJ2-7
DNA: TGTGCCAGCAGACTAGCGGGTGCCTACGAGCAGTACTTC
CDR3: CASRLAGAYEQYF

V: TRBV20-1
size: .
D: .
J: TRBJ2-5
DNA: TGCAGTGCTAGTGCCTACCAAGAGACCCAGTACTTC
CDR3: CSASAYQETQYF

V: TRBV2
size: .
D: .
J: TRBJ2-1
DNA: TGTGCCAGCAGTGTCTTAGAGAACAATGAGCAGTTCTTC
CDR3: CASSVLENNEQFF

V: TRBV6-5
size: .
D: TRBD1
J: TRBJ2-7
DNA: TGTGCCAGCAGTCACAGGGGGCGCATGGACGAGCAGTACTTC
CDR3: CASSHRGRMDEQYF

V: TRBV10-3
size: .
D: .
J: TRBJ1-5
DNA: TGTGCCATCAGTAGCGGGAATCAGCCCCAGCATTTT
CDR3: CAISSGNQPQHF

V: TRBV7-2
size: .
D: TRBD2
J: TRBJ2-5
DNA: TGTGCCAGCAGCTTAGAATTAGCGGGGGTACAAGAGACCCAGTACTTC
CDR3: CASSLELAGVQETQYF

V: TRBV5-6
size: .
D: .
J: TRBJ2-7
DNA: TGTGCCAGCAGCTTGCCCGGTCTTCAGGGCGAGCAGTACTTC
CDR3: CASSLPGLQGEQYF

V: TRBV5-4
size: few
D: TRBD1
J: TRBJ2-1
DNA: TGTGCCAGCAGCCCATTTACAGGGGGCCTTTCCTACAATGAGCAGTTCTTC
CDR3: CASSPFTGGLSYNEQFF

V: TRBV7-8
size: .
D: TRBD1
J: TRBJ2-5
DNA: TGTGCCAGCAGCCTCGGGACAGGGGGTCAGGAGACCCAGTACTTC
CDR3: CASSLGTGGQETQYF

V: TRBV7-9
size: .
D: .
J: TRBJ2-7
DNA: TGTGCCAGCAGCTTAGCGCAAACTAAGCAGTACTTC
CDR3: CASSLAQTKQYF

V: TRBV28
size: once
D: .
J: TRBJ2-7
DNA: TGTGCCAGCAGTTTGTCCCAGTGGGAGCAGTACTTC
CDR3: CASSLSQWEQYF

V: TRBV7-9
size: .
D: TRBD1
J: TRBJ2-7
DNA: TGTGCCAGCAGCTTACCGGGACAGGGAACCTACGAGCAGTACTTC
CDR3: CASSLPGQGTYEQYF

V: TRBV11-2
size: .
D: .
J: TRBJ1-6
DNA: TGTGCCAGCAGCCGGGGGGGGGCGGATTCACCCCTCCACTTT
CDR3: CASSRGGADSPLHF

V: TRBV7-3
size: .
D: .
J: TRBJ1-1
DNA: TGTGCCAGCAGCTTAACGGGGGCAGTTGAAGCTTTCTTT
CDR3: CASSLTGAVEAFF

V: TRBV28
size: .
D: .
J: TRBJ2-3
DNA: TGTGCCAGCAGTTGGGGGGGGGCAGGGCCTCATACGCAGTATTTT
CDR3: CASSWGGAGPHTQYF

V: TRBV5-1
size: .
D: TRBD2
J: TRBJ2-1
DNA: TGCGCCAGCAGCCCTAGGGGACTAGCGGGGATTTATTCCTCCTACAATGAGCAGTTCTTC
CDR3: CASSPRGLAGIYSSYNEQFF

V: TRBV28
size: .
D: TRBD2
J: TRBJ2-1
DNA: TGTGCCAGCAGTCCTCCGGGACTAGCGGCCGACAATGAGCAGTTCTTC
CDR3: CASSPPGLAADNEQFF

V: TRBV28
size: .
D: TRBD2
J: TRBJ2-1
DNA: TGTGCCAGCAGTGCCCTAGCGGCTAGCTCCTACAATGAGCAGTTCTTC
CDR3: CASSALAASSYNEQFF

V: TRBV2
size: few
D: .
J: TRBJ2-2
DNA: TGTGCCAGCAGTTTTACACCGAACACCGGGGAGCTGTTTTTT
CDR3: CASSFTPNTGELFF

V: TRBV9
size: .
D: TRBD2
J: TRBJ2-3
DNA: TGTGCCAGCAGCACCGGACTAGAAAATACGCAGTATTTT
CDR3: CASSTGLENTQYF

V: TRBV5-5
size: .
D: TRBD1
J: TRBJ2-1
DNA: TGTGCCAGCAGCTTGGAATACAGGGGAGCATACAATGAGCAGTTCTTC
CDR3: CASSLEYRGAYNEQFF

V: TRBV5-6
size: .
D: TRBD1
J: TRBJ1-1
DNA: TGTGCCAGCAGCTTGGTACAGGGGAAGGTAACTGAAGCTTTCTTT
CDR3: CASSLVQGKVTEAFF

V: TRBV28
size: .
D: .
J: TRBJ2-1
DNA: TGTGCCAGCAGTTCCCCAGGGGATCGATTGGTAAATGAGCAGTTCTTC
CDR3: CASSSPGDRLVNEQFF

V: TRBV6-5
size: few
D: TRBD2
J: TRBJ2-7
DNA: TGTGCCAGCAGTTACTCCCTAGCGGGGGCCTACGAGCAGTACTTC
CDR3: CASSYSLAGAYEQYF

V: TRBV7-2
size: medium-sized
D: .
J: TRBJ1-2
DNA: TGTGCCAGCAGCTTAGCGGGGCCGCAGAACTATGGCTACACCTTC
CDR3: CASSLAGPQNYGYTF

V: TRBV5-8
size: once
D: .
J: TRBJ2-1
DNA: TGTGCCAGCAGCTTGGTTGCGGGCTCCTACAATGAGCAGTTCTTC
CDR3: CASSLVAGSYNEQFF

V: TRBV5-5
size: .
D: .
J: TRBJ1-5
DNA: TGTGCCAGCACCCTTAGGGGTGGTGGCAATCAGCCCCAGCATTTT
CDR3: CASTLRGGGNQPQHF

V: TRBV24-1
size: .
D: .
J: TRBJ1-2
DNA: TGTGCCACCAGTGAACATCTGACAGGTACCTATGGCTACACCTTC
CDR3: CATSEHLTGTYGYTF

V: TRBV4-2
size: .
D: TRBD1
J: TRBJ1-4
DNA: TGTGCCAGCAGCCAATCCGCCCCGGGACAGGGTAATGAAAAACTGTTTTTT
CDR3: CASSQSAPGQGNEKLFF

V: TRBV6-5
size: .
D: .
J: TRBJ1-4
DNA: TGTGCCAGCCAACTGACTCTTCGAGAAAAACTGTTTTTT
CDR3: CASQLTLREKLFF

V: TRBV7-9
size: .
D: .
J: TRBJ2-2
DNA: TGTGCCAGCAGCCTCGGACAGAACACCGGGGAGCTGTTTTTT
CDR3: CASSLGQNTGELFF

V: TRBV12-3/TRBV12-4
size: .
D: .
J: TRBJ2-3
DNA: TGTGCCAGCAGTTTCCCTAGCACGAATACGCAGTATTTT
CDR3: CASSFPSTNTQYF

V: TRBV3-1/TRBV3-2
size: .
D: TRBD2
J: TRBJ2-1
DNA: TGTGCCAGCAGCCTTGGGACTAGCGGGAGCTTCTACAATGAGCAGTTCTTC
CDR3: CASSLGTSGSFYNEQFF